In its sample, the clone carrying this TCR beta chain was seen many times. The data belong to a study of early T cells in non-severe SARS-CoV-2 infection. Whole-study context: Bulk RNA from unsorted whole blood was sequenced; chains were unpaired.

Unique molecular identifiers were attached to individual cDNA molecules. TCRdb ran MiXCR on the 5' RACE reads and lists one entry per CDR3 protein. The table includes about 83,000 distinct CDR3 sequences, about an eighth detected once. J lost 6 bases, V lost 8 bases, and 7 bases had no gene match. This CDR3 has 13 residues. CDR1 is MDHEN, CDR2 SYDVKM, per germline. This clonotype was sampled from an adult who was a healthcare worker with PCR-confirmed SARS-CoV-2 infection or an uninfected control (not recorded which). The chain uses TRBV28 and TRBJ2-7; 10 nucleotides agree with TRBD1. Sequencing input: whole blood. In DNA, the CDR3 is TGTGCCAGCCGCGGACAGGGGGAGGGCGAGCAGTACTTC. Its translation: CASRGQGEGEQYF. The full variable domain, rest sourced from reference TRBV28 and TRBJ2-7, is DVKVTQSSRYLVKRTGEKVFLECVQDMDHENMFWYRQDPGLGLRLIYFSYDVKMKEKGDIPEGYSVSREKKERFSLILESASTNQTSMYLCASRGQGEGEQYFGPGTRLTVT.